Below are 6 T cell receptor beta chains sequenced from a single sample in a study of sequential checkpoint blockade in melanoma. The repertoire was sequenced with immunoSEQ multiplex PCR; TCRdb's copy has only in-frame clones and lacks some. Here the sample spans 8,500 to 9,500 clones, approximately 81% being singletons. The sample's treatment: randomized to nivolumab then ipilimumab (arm A) or the reverse (arm B). The sequences come from CD8+ T cells sorted from blood (inferred from file names), collected from a patient given nivolumab and ipilimumab in sequence. The receptors shown here come from a human donor with melanoma.

The chain links TRBV4-1 to TRBJ2-7; 10 positions agree with TRBD1. CDR3 length: 16 amino acids. Trimming at V came to 1 base and at J to 6 bases, leaving 9 bases not matched to a gene. Per germline, CDR1 MGHRA and CDR2 YSYEKL. The CDR3 DNA reads TGCGCCAGCAGCCAAGCCCCTCCGGGACAGGGGAGCGAGCAGTACTTC. Its protein product is CASSQAPPGQGSEQYF.

This chain joins TRBV4-3 and TRBJ2-7; 7 bases are a match to TRBD2. CDR3 length: 16 amino acids. J lost 0 bases, V lost 0 bases, and 5 bases had no gene match. CDR1 LGHNA and CDR2 YSLEER come from the germline V gene. CDR3 amino acids: CASSQDRDYSSYEQYF. CDR3 coding DNA: TGCGCCAGCAGCCAAGATCGGGACTACTCCTCCTACGAGCAGTACTTC.

This rearrangement joins TRBV7-9 to TRBJ2-2; no reliable D call. The CDR3 length is 15 residues. In germline, CDR1 is SEHNR, CDR2 FQNEAQ (reference sequence). The ends were cut back, 5 bases at V and 3 bases at J, with 13 bases in the middle. In DNA form, the CDR3 reads TGTGCCAGCAGCCCCCCGGCGGAGTACACCGGGGAGCTGTTTTTT. It translates to CASSPPAEYTGELFF.

In DNA, the CDR3 is TGTGCCAGCAGCGGGACTAGCGGGGGATACAATGAGCAGTTCTTC. Amino acid sequence: CASSGTSGGYNEQFF. This sequence joins TRBV9 and TRBJ2-1, with 13 bases lining up with TRBD2. V lost 3 bases and J lost 4; bases outside the gene matches: 1. CDR1 and CDR2 from the germline V gene are SGDLS and YYNGEE. CDR3 size: 15 residues.

The rearrangement joins TRBV6-1 to TRBJ2-4; a weak D match, TRBD2 (5 bases). V shed 6 bases and J shed 6 bases, with 9 bases lying between them. The V gene's germline CDR1 is MNHNS and CDR2 SASEGT. This CDR3 comprises 12 residues. The CDR3 region has the DNA TGTGCCAGCAGCCCCGGGATAAACATTCAGTACTTC. Encoded protein: CASSPGINIQYF.

The J gene is TRBJ2-1, the V gene TRBV21-1; TRBD2 reflects the table's D call only, with no check against the DNA. TRBV21-1 is designated a pseudogene. The CDR3 length is 15 residues. This chain's CDR3 is CASSKRGGPWSEQFF. CDR3 in DNA: TGTGCCAGCAGCAAAAGGGGGGGGCCTTGGTCTGAGCAGTTCTTC.